The clone carrying this T cell receptor beta chain was counted a single time. The antigen is unknown. PCR amplification relied on 60 Vbeta primers (plus 13 Jbeta primers). Using immunoSEQ multiplex PCR, the repertoire was profiled, and TCRdb retains in-frame clones only, with some absent. The sample gives about 150,000 clones, about 68% of which show up once; 2.1% is in the top ten. These data come from a study of cytomegalovirus exposure and HLA in healthy donors. Study-level results: It was likely that a cluster of highly shared sequence variants was a sequencing artifact.

V lost 6 bases, J lost 4 bases, and 11 bases lay in between. Germline assignment: CDR1 MNHEY and CDR2 SVGAGI. The CDR3 is 13 residues long. This TCR derives from a man in his thirties or forties in good health and CMV-seronegative. Source material: PBMCs. The V call is TRBV6-5, the J call TRBJ2-3, with a weak D call TRBD2 (6 bases). For the CDR3, the DNA is TGTGCCAGCAGGACGGGACTCCCAGATACGCAGTATTTT. This encodes CASRTGLPDTQYF.